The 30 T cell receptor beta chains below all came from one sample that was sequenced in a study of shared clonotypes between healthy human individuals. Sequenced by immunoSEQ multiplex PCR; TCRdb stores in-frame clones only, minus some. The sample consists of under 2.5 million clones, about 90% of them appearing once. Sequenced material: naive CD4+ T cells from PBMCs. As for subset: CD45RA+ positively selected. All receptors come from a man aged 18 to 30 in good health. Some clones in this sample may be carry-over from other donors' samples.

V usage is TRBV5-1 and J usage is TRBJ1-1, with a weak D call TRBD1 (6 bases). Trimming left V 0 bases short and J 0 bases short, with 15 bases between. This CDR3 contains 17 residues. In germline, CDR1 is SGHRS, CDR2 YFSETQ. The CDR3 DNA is TGCGCCAGCAGCTTGGCACTACCCGGGACATTGAACACTGAAGCTTTCTTT. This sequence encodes CASSLALPGTLNTEAFF.

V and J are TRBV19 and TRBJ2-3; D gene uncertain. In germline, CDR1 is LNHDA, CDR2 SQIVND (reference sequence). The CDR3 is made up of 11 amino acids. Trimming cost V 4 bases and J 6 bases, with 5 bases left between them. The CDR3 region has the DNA TGTGCCAGTAGTAATTACGATACGCAGTATTTT. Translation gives CASSNYDTQYF.

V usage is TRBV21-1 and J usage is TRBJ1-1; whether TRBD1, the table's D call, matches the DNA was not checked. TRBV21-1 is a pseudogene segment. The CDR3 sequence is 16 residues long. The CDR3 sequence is CASSPQGGTGEVRAFF. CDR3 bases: TGTGCCAGCAGTCCCCAAGGAGGGACAGGGGAGGTCCGAGCTTTCTTT.

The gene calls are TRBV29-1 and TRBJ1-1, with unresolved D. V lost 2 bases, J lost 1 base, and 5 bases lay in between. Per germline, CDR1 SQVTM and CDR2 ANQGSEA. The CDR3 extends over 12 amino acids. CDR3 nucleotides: TGCAGCGTTGAAAAGGGGAACACTGAAGCTTTCTTT. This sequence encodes CSVEKGNTEAFF. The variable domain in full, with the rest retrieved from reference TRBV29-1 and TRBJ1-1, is SAVISQKPSRDICQRGTSLTIQCQVDSQVTMMFWYRQQPGQSLTLIATANQGSEATYESGFVIDKFPISRPNLTFSTLTVSNMSPEDSSIYLCSVEKGNTEAFFGQGTRLTVV.

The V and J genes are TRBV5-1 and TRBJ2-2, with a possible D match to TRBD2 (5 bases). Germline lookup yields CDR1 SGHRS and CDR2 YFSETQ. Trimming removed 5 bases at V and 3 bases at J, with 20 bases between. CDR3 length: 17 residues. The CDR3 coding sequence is TGCGCCAGCAGTTCTACCTTGGGGAGTGTCTACACCGGGGAGCTGTTTTTT. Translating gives CASSSTLGSVYTGELFF.

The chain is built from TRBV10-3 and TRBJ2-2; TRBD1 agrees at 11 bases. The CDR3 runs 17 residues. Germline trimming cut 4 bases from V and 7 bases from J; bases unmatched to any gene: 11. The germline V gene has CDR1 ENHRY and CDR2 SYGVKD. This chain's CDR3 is CAISGARDRGYDGELFF. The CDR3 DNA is TGTGCCATCAGTGGGGCCCGGGACAGGGGGTATGACGGGGAGCTGTTTTTT.

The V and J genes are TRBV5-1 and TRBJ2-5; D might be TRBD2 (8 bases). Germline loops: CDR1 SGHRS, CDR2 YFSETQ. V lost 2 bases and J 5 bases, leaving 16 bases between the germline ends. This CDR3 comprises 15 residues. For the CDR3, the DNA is TGCGCCAGCAGCTTTACGGGAGGGGGCTTGGAGACCCAGTACTTC. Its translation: CASSFTGGGLETQYF. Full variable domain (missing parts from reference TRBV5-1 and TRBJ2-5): KAGVTQTPRYLIKTRGQQVTLSCSPISGHRSVSWYQQTPGQGLQFLFEYFSETQRNKGNFPGRFSGRQFSNSRSEMNVSTLELGDSALYLCASSFTGGGLETQYFGPGTRLLVL.

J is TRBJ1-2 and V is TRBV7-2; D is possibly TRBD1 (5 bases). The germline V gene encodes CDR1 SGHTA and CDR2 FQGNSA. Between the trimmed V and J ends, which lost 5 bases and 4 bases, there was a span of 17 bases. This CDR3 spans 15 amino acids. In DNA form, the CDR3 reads TGTGCCAGCAGCCCCGGAGGGGCCGGGGGCTATGGCTACACCTTC. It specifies CASSPGGAGGYGYTF.

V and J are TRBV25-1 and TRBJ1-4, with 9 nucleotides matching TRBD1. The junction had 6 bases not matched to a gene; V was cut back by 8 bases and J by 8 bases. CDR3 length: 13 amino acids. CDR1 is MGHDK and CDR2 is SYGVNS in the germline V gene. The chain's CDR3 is CASQDRGGEKLFF. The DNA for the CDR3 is TGTGCCAGCCAGGACAGGGGTGGAGAAAAACTGTTTTTT.

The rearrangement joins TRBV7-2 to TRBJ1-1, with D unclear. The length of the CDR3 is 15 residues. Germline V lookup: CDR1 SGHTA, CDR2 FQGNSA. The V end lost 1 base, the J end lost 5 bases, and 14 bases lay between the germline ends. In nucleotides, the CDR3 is TGTGCCAGCAGCTTAGGTAGTACCCCTGGGACTGAAGCTTTCTTT. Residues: CASSLGSTPGTEAFF.

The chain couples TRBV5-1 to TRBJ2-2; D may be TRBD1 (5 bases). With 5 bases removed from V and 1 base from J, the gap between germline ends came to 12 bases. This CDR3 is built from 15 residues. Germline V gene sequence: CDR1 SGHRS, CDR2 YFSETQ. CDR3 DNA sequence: TGCGCCAGCAGTGGGGCGGAGAGGAACACCGGGGAGCTGTTTTTT. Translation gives CASSGAERNTGELFF.

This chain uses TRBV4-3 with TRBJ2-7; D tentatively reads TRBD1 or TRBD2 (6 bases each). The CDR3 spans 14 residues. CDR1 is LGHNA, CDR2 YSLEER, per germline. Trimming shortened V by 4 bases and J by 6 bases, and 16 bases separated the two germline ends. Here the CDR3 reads CASSPQGGFGEQYF. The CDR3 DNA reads TGCGCCAGCAGCCCCCAAGGGGGGTTCGGCGAGCAGTACTTC.

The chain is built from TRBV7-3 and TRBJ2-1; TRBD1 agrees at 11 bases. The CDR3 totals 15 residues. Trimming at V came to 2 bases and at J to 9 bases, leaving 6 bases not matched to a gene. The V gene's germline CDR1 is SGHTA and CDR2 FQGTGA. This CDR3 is CASSLGQGAYGEQFF. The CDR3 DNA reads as TGTGCCAGCAGCTTAGGACAGGGGGCTTACGGTGAGCAGTTCTTC. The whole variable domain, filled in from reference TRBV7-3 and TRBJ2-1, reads GAGVSQTPSNKVTEKGKYVELRCDPISGHTALYWYRQSLGQGPEFLIYFQGTGAADDSGLPNDRFFAVRPEGSVSTLKIQRTERGDSAVYLCASSLGQGAYGEQFFGPGTRLTVL.

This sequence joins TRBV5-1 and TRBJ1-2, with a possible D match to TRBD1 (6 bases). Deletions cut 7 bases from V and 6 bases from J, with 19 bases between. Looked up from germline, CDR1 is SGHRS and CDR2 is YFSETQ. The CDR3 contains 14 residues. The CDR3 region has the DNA TGCGCCAGCGGATGGAAAACAGGGTCGGATGGCTACACCTTC. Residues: CASGWKTGSDGYTF.

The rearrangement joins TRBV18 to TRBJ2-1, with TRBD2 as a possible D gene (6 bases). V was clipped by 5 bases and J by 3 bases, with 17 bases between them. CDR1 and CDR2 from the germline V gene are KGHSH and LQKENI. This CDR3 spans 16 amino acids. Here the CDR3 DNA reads TGTGCCAGCTCAGATTCGGGGCGGGACGTCTACAATGAGCAGTTCTTC. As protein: CASSDSGRDVYNEQFF. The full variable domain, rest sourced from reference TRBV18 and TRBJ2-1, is NAGVMQNPRHLVRRRGQEARLRCSPMKGHSHVYWYRQLPEEGLKFMVYLQKENIIDESGMPKERFSAEFPKEGPSILRIQQVVRGDSAAYFCASSDSGRDVYNEQFFGPGTRLTVL.

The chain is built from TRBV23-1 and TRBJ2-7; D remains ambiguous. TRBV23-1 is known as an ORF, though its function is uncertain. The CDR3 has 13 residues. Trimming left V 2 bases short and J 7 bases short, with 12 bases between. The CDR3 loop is CASSQEVLREQYF. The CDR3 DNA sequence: TGCGCCAGCAGTCAAGAGGTACTGCGAGAGCAGTACTTC.

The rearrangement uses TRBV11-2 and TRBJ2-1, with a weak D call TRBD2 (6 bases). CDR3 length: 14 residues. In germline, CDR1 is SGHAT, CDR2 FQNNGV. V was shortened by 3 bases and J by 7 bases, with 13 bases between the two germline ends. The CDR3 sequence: CASSFGGARNEQFF. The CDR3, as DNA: TGTGCCAGCAGCTTTGGCGGGGCCCGAAATGAGCAGTTCTTC.

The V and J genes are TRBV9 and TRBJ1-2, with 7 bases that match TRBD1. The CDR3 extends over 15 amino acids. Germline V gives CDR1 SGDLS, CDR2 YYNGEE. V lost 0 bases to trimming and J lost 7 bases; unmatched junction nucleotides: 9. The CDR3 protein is CASSVARGPGGGYTF. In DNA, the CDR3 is TGTGCCAGCAGCGTAGCTAGGGGGCCAGGCGGTGGCTACACCTTC.

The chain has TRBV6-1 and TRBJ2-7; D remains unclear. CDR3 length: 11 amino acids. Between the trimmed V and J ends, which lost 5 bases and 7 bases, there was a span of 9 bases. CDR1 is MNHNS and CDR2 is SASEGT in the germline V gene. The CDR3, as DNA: TGTGCCAGCAGTTCGTTAGGAGAGCAGTACTTC. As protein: CASSSLGEQYF.

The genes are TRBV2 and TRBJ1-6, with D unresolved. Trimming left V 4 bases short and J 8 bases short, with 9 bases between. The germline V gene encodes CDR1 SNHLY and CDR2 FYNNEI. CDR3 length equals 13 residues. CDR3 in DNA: TGTGCCAGCAGTGGGGGTCCTCATTCACCCCTCCACTTT. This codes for CASSGGPHSPLHF. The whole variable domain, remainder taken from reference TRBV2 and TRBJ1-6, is EPEVTQTPSHQVTQMGQEVILRCVPISNHLYFYWYRQILGQKVEFLVSFYNNEISEKSEIFDDQFSVERPDGSNFTLKIRSTKLEDSAMYFCASSGGPHSPLHFGNGTRLTVT.

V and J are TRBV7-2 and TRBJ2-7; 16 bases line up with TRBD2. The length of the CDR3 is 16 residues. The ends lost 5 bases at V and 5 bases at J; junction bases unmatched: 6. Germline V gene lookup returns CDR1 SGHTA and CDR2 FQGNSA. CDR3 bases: TGTGCCAGCAGCGCGGGACTAGCGGGAGGGTCCCACGAGCAGTACTTC. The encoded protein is CASSAGLAGGSHEQYF.

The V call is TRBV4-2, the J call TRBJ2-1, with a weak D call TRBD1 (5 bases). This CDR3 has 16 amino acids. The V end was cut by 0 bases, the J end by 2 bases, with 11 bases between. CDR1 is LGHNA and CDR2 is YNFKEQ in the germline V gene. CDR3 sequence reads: CASSQEPRAPYNEQFF. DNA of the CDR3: TGTGCCAGCAGCCAAGAGCCCAGGGCGCCCTACAATGAGCAGTTCTTC.

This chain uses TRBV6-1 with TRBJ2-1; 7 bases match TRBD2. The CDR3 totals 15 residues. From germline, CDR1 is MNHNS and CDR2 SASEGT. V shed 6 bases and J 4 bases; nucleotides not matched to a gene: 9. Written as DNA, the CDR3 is TGTGCCAGCAGCCGAAGCGGGATGGTGTACAATGAGCAGTTCTTC. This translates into CASSRSGMVYNEQFF.

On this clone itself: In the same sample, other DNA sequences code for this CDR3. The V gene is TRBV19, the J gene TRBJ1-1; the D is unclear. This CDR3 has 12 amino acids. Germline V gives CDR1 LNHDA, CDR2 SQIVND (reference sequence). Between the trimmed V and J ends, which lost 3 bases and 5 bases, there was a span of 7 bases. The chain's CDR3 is CASSMGGTEAFF. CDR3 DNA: TGTGCCAGTAGTATGGGTGGGACTGAAGCTTTCTTT.

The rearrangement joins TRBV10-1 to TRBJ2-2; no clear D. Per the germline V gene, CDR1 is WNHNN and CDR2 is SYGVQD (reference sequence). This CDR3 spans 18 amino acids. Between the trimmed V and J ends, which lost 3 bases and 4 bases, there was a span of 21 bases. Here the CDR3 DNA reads TGCGCCAGCAGTGATTCTCTTTTTGGACGGAGTCTCACCGGGGAGCTGTTTTTT. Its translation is CASSDSLFGRSLTGELFF.

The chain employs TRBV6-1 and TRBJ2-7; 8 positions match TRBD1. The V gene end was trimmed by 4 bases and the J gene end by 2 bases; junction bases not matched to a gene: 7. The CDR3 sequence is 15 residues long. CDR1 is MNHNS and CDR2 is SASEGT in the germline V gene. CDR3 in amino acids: CASSVRQGMPYEQYF. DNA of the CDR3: TGTGCCAGCAGTGTCCGACAGGGGATGCCCTACGAGCAGTACTTC.

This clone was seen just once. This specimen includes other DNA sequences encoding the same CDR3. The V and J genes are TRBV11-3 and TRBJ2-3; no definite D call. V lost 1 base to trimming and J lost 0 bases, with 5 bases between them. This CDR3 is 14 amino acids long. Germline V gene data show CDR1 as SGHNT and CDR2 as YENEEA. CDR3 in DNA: TGTGCCAGCAGCTTAGGTGGAAGCACAGATACGCAGTATTTT. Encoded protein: CASSLGGSTDTQYF.

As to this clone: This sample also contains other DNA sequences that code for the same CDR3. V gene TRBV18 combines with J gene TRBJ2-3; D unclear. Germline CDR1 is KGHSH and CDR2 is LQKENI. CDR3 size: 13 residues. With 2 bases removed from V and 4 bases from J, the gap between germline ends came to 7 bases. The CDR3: CASSPGSADTQYF. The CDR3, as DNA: TGTGCCAGCTCACCAGGATCAGCAGATACGCAGTATTTT.

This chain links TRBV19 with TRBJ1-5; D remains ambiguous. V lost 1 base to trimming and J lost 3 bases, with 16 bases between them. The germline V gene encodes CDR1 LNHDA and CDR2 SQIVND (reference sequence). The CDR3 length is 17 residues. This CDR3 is CASSIGSSNSYNQPQHF. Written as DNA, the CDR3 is TGTGCCAGTAGTATAGGTTCAAGTAATTCTTACAATCAGCCCCAGCATTTT.

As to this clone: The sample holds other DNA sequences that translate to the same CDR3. DNA for the CDR3: TGTGCCAGCAGCTTGGGGGGACGGGCCTCCTACGAGCAGTACTTC. Amino acids: CASSLGGRASYEQYF. The genes are TRBV5-4 and TRBJ2-7; tentatively, D is TRBD1 or TRBD2 (5 bases each). The CDR3 covers 15 residues. Per the germline V gene, CDR1 is SGHNT and CDR2 is YYREEE (reference sequence). Trimming cost V 0 bases and J 0 bases, with 10 bases left between them. Variable domain in full (rest from reference TRBV5-4 and TRBJ2-7): ETGVTQSPTHLIKTRGQQVTLRCSSQSGHNTVSWYQQALGQGPQFIFQYYREEENGRGNFPPRFSGLQFPNYSSELNVNALELDDSALYLCASSLGGRASYEQYFGPGTRLTVT.